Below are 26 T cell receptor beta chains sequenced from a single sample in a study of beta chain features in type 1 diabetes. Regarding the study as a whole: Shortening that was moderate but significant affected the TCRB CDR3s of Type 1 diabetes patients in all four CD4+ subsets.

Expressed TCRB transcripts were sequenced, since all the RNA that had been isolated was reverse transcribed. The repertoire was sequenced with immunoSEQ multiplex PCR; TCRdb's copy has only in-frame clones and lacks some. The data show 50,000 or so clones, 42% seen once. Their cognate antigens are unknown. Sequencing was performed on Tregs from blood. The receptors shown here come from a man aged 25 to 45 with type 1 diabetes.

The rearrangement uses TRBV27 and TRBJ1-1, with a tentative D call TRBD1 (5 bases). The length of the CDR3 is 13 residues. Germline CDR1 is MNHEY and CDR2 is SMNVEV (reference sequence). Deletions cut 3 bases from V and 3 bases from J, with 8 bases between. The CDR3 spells CASSFTRDTEAFF. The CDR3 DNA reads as TGTGCCAGCAGTTTTACCAGGGACACTGAAGCTTTCTTT.

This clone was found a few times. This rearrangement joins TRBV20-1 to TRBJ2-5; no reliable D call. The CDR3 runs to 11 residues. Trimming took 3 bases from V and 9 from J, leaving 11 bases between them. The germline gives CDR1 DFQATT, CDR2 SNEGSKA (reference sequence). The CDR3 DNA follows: TGCAGTGCTAGGGCCCTCGCCGCCCAGTACTTC. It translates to CSARALAAQYF.

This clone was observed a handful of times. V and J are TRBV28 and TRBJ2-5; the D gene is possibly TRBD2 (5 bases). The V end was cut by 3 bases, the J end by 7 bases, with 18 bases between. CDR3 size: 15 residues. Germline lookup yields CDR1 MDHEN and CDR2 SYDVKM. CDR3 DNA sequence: TGTGCCAGCAGTTTCTCGGACTGGAGGAAAGGGACCCAGTACTTC. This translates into CASSFSDWRKGTQYF.

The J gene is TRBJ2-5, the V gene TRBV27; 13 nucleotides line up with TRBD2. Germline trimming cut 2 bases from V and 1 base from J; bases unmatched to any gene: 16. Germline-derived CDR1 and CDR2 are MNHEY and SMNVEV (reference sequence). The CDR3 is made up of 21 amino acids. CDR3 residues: CASSLIPGTSGALGRQETQYF. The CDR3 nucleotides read TGTGCCAGCAGTTTAATCCCCGGGACTAGCGGGGCCCTAGGTCGCCAAGAGACCCAGTACTTC.

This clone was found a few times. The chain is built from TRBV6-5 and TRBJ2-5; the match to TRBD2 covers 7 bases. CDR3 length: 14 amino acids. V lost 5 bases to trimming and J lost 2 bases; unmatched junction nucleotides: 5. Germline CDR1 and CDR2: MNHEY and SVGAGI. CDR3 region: CASSEGTIQETQYF. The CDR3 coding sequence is TGTGCCAGCAGTGAGGGGACTATTCAAGAGACCCAGTACTTC.

Here the CDR3 DNA reads TGTGCCAGCAGCCATGGGGACAGGGAACGTTCACCCCTCCACTTT. This gives the protein CASSHGDRERSPLHF. The chain recombines TRBV7-9 with TRBJ1-6; 9 bases are shared with TRBD1. The germline gives CDR1 SEHNR, CDR2 FQNEAQ (reference sequence). Unmatched junction bases numbered 8, after V lost 5 bases and J lost 9 bases. The CDR3 is 15 residues long.

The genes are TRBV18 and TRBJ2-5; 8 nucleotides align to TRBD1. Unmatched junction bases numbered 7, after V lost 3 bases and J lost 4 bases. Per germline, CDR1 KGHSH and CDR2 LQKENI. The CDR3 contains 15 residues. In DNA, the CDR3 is TGTGCCAGCTCACCCTCGACAGGGGTTGGAGAGACCCAGTACTTC. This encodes CASSPSTGVGETQYF.

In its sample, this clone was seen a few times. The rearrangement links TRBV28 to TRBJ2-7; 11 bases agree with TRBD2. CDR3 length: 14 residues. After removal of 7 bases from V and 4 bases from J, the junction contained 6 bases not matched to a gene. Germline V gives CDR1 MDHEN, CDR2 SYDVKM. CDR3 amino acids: CASTSGTSGYEQYF. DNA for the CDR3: TGTGCCAGCACTTCCGGGACTAGCGGTTACGAGCAGTACTTC.

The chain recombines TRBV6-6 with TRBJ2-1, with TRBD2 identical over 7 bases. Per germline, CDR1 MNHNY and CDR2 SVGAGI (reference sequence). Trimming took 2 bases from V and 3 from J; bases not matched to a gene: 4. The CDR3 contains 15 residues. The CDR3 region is CASSYDGGSYNEQFF. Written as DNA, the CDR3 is TGTGCCAGCAGTTACGATGGCGGGAGCTACAATGAGCAGTTCTTC.

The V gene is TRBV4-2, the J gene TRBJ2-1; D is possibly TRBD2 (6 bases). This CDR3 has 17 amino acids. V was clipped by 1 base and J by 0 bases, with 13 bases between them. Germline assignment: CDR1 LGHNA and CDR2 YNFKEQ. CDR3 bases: TGTGCCAGCAGCCAAGTGGGCGGGACGACCTCCTACAATGAGCAGTTCTTC. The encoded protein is CASSQVGGTTSYNEQFF.

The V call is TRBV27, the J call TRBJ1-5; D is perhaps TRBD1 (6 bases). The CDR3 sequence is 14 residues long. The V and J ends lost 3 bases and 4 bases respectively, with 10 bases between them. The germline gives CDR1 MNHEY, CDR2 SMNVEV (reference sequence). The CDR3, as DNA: TGTGCCAGCAGTTTTGGGGGGGCTAATCAGCCCCAGCATTTT. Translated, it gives CASSFGGANQPQHF.

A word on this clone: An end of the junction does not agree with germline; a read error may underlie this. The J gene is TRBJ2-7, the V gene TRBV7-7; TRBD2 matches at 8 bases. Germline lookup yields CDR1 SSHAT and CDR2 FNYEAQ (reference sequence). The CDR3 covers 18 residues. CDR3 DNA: TGTGCTAGCAGCTTAGCGCAAAATAGCGGGACCTCCTCCTACGAGCAGTACTTC. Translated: CASSLAQNSGTSSYEQYF.

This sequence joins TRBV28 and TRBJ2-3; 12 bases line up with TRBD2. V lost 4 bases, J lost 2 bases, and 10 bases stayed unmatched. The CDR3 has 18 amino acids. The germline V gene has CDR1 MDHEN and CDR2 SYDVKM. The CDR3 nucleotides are TGTGCCAGCAGTTCCGCCTCGACTAGCGGGGGTTCCACAGATACGCAGTATTTT. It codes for CASSSASTSGGSTDTQYF.

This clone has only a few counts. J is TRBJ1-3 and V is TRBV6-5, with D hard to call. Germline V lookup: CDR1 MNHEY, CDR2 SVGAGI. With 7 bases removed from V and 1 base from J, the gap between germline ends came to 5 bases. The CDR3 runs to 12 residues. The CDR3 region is CASTGSGNTIYF. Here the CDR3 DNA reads TGTGCCAGCACGGGGTCTGGAAACACCATATATTTT.

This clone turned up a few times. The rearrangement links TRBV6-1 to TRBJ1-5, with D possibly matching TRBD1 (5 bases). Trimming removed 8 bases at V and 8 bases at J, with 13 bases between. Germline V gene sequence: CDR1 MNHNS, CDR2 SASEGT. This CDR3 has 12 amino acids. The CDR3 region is CASGQGIEPQHF. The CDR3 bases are TGTGCCAGCGGGCAGGGAATAGAGCCCCAGCATTTT.

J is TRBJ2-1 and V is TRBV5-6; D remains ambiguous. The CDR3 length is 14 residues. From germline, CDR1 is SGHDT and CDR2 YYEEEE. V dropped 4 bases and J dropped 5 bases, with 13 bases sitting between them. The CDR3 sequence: CASSPVASDNEQFF. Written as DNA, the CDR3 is TGTGCCAGCAGCCCTGTGGCTAGTGACAATGAGCAGTTCTTC. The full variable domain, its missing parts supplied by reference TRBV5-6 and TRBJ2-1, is DAGVTQSPTHLIKTRGQQVTLRCSPKSGHDTVSWYQQALGQGPQFIFQYYEEEERQRGNFPDRFSGHQFPNYSSELNVNALLLGDSALYLCASSPVASDNEQFFGPGTRLTVL.

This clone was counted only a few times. CDR3 loop: CASRNTGAIYNEQFF. DNA for the CDR3: TGTGCCAGCAGGAATACAGGGGCCATCTACAATGAGCAGTTCTTC. V is TRBV28 and J is TRBJ2-1, with 7 bases aligning to TRBD1. Germline V gene data show CDR1 as MDHEN and CDR2 as SYDVKM. The CDR3 runs to 15 residues. V was clipped by 6 bases and J by 3 bases; unmatched bases: 8.

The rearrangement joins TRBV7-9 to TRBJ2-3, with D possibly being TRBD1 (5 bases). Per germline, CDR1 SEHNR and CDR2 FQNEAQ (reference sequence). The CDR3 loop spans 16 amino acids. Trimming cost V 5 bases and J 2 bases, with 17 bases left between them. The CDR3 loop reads CASSPRGRAVTDTQYF. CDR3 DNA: TGTGCCAGCAGCCCGCGTGGCAGGGCAGTCACAGATACGCAGTATTTT.

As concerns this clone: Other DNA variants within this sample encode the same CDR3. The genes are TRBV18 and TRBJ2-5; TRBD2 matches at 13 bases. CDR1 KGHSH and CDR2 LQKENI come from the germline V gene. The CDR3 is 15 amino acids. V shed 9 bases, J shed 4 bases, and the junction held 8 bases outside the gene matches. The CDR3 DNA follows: TGTGCCAGTTCAGGACTAGCGGGAGTCGGAGAGACCCAGTACTTC. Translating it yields CASSGLAGVGETQYF.

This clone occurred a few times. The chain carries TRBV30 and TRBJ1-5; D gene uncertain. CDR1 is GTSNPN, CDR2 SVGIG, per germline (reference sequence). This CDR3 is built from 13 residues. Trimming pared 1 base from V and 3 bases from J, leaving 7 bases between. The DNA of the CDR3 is TGTGCCTGGAGTGGCGGGTCCAATCAGCCCCAGCATTTT. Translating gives CAWSGGSNQPQHF.

The chain's CDR3 is CASSLNGRGADTQYF. CDR3 DNA: TGCGCCAGCAGCTTGAACGGGAGAGGGGCAGATACGCAGTATTTT. V and J are TRBV5-1 and TRBJ2-3, with D possibly being TRBD2 (6 bases). The CDR3 covers 15 residues. Germline V gene data show CDR1 as SGHRS and CDR2 as YFSETQ. V was pared by 1 base and J by 4 bases, with 13 bases between.

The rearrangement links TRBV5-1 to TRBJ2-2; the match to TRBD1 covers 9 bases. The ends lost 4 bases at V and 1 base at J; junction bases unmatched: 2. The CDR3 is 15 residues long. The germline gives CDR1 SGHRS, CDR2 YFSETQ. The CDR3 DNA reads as TGCGCCAGCAGCGTGGGACAGGGGAACACCGGGGAGCTGTTTTTT. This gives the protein CASSVGQGNTGELFF. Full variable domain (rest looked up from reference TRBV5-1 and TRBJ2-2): KAGVTQTPRYLIKTRGQQVTLSCSPISGHRSVSWYQQTPGQGLQFLFEYFSETQRNKGNFPGRFSGRQFSNSRSEMNVSTLELGDSALYLCASSVGQGNTGELFFGEGSRLTVL.

Written as DNA, the CDR3 is TGTGCCAGCAGTGGGGCGACAGGGAGGACTGAAGCTTTCTTT. Amino acid sequence: CASSGATGRTEAFF. The V gene is TRBV6-6, the J gene TRBJ1-1; TRBD1 matches 7 bases. The length of the CDR3 is 14 residues. The V and J ends lost 5 bases and 5 bases, in that order; junction bases with no gene match: 8. The V gene's germline CDR1 is MNHNY and CDR2 SVGAGI (reference sequence).

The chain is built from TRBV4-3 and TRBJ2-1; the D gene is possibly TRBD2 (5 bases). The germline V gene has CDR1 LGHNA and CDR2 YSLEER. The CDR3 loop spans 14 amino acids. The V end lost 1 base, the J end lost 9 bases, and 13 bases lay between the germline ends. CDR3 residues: CASSQGRVAGEQFF. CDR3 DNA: TGCGCCAGCAGCCAAGGGCGGGTCGCAGGTGAGCAGTTCTTC.

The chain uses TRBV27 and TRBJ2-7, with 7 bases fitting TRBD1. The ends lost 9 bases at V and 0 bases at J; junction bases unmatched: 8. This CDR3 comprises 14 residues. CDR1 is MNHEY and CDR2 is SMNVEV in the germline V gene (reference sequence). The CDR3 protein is CARTTGTSSYEQYF. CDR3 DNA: TGTGCCAGAACGACAGGGACCAGCTCCTACGAGCAGTACTTC.

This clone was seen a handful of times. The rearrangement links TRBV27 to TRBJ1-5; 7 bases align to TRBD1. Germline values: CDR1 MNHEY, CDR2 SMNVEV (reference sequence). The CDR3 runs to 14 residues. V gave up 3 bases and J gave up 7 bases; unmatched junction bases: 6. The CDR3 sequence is CASSLGQGEQPQHF. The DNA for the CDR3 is TGTGCCAGCAGTTTGGGGCAGGGGGAACAGCCCCAGCATTTT.